This is a list of T cell receptor beta chains from one sample in a study of blood T cell repertoires in COVID-19. TCRdb's table, derived via immunoSEQ multiplex PCR, lists solely in-frame clones and lacks some. Here the sample spans about 400,000 clones, 88% being singletons. Sequencing was performed on PBMCs or T cells enriched from blood (not recorded which). Source of these receptors: a woman aged 40 to 50 with acute COVID-19. The CDR3 runs from the conserved cysteine through the conserved F or W. D genes are given only for firm matches.

CDR3aa: CASSGRRDQPQHF; d_gene: NA; v_gene: TRBV2
CDR3aa: CASRHIKRGTRDTGELFF; d_gene: TRBD2; v_gene: TRBV4-1
CDR3aa: CASSQDQAGTNEQFF; d_gene: TRBD2; v_gene: TRBV4-1
CDR3aa: CASSLDRLMNTEAFF; d_gene: NA; v_gene: TRBV6-5
CDR3aa: CASSEPAGFTGNTIYF; d_gene: NA; v_gene: TRBV10-2
CDR3aa: CASSLHRDNEQFF; d_gene: NA; v_gene: TRBV11-2
CDR3aa: CASSLSDEQFF; d_gene: NA; v_gene: TRBV12-3/TRBV12-4
CDR3aa: CASKPSTGRTEAFF; d_gene: TRBD1; v_gene: TRBV5-1
CDR3aa: CASSPYRGLGTIYF; d_gene: TRBD1; v_gene: TRBV5-8
CDR3aa: CASSSLEGASTDTQYF; d_gene: NA; v_gene: TRBV5-4
CDR3aa: CASSLTGQLTNEQFF; d_gene: NA; v_gene: TRBV19
CDR3aa: CASSAGTLNTEAFF; d_gene: NA; v_gene: TRBV9
CDR3aa: CASSLQGINTEAFF; d_gene: NA; v_gene: TRBV5-1
CDR3aa: CASSRSGGAHEQYF; d_gene: TRBD2; v_gene: TRBV5-4
CDR3aa: CASSILAGAYEQYF; d_gene: TRBD2; v_gene: TRBV19
CDR3aa: CASRNTGTRNQPQHF; d_gene: NA; v_gene: TRBV6-5
CDR3aa: CAVEPGGAADTQYF; d_gene: TRBD2; v_gene: TRBV10-3